This T cell receptor (beta chain) comes out of a study of cytomegalovirus exposure and HLA in healthy donors. The CDR3 spans 14 residues. CDR1 LGHNA and CDR2 YNFKEQ come from the germline V gene. V lost 0 bases and J lost 3, with 8 bases in between. Primers: 60 Vbeta forward and 13 Jbeta reverse. The data were produced by immunoSEQ multiplex PCR, yet TCRdb's version contains in-frame clones alone and is incomplete. This sample has 200,000 to 250,000 clones, with 65% to 80% found just once. The V gene is TRBV4-2, the J gene TRBJ1-2; D is unresolved. The TCR sequence derives from a girl aged 2 to 10 in good health and CMV-seronegative. Sequencing used PBMCs. The CDR3: CASSQEQSHYGYTF. The CDR3, as DNA: TGTGCCAGCAGCCAAGAACAGTCTCACTATGGCTACACCTTC.